These 27 T cell receptor beta chains originate from one sample sequenced in a study of blood T cell repertoires in COVID-19. Clones were sequenced by immunoSEQ multiplex PCR, and TCRdb holds only the in-frame ones, with some missing. The sample consists of 350,000 to 400,000 clones, roughly 90% of them appearing once. Sequenced: peripheral blood. These receptors came from a woman aged 30 to 39 with COVID-19, enrolled during active disease.

The genes are TRBV28 and TRBJ2-1, with 12 bases that match TRBD1. Germline assignment: CDR1 MDHEN and CDR2 SYDVKM. The CDR3 runs 16 residues. The V and J ends lost 5 bases and 9 bases, in that order; junction bases with no gene match: 11. The CDR3: CASSPTAGQGASEQFF. In nucleotides, the CDR3 is TGTGCCAGCAGTCCGACAGCGGGACAGGGGGCTAGTGAGCAGTTCTTC.

The CDR3 DNA reads as TGTGCCAGCAGCCGAGAGGACGGAGTGAGATGGGGCAATTCACCCCTCCACTTT. Its protein is CASSREDGVRWGNSPLHF. This sequence joins TRBV11-2 and TRBJ1-6; tentative D call: TRBD1 (5 bases). The CDR3 contains 18 residues. The germline V gene has CDR1 SGHAT and CDR2 FQNNGV. V lost 5 bases and J lost 7, with 24 bases in between.

The J gene is TRBJ2-5, the V gene TRBV7-6; possibly TRBD1 for D (6 bases). The CDR3 covers 15 residues. Trimming left V 0 bases short and J 4 bases short, with 12 bases between. The germline V gene has CDR1 SGHVS and CDR2 FNYEAQ. The CDR3: CASSLATVGGETQYF. Written as DNA, the CDR3 is TGTGCCAGCAGCTTAGCCACGGTAGGGGGAGAGACCCAGTACTTC.

The chain uses TRBV19 and TRBJ2-2; TRBD2 matches at 7 bases. Trimming took 7 bases from V and 2 from J; bases not matched to a gene: 4. The CDR3 extends over 14 amino acids. Germline values: CDR1 LNHDA, CDR2 SQIVND (reference sequence). The CDR3 here is CASTGDYNTGELFF. The CDR3 DNA follows: TGTGCCAGTACCGGGGACTATAACACCGGGGAGCTGTTTTTT.

The CDR3 region is CASTIHQGRSGNQPQHF. The DNA for the CDR3 is TGTGCCAGCACTATACACCAGGGAAGAAGCGGCAATCAGCCCCAGCATTTT. The rearrangement uses TRBV14 and TRBJ1-5; tentative D call: TRBD1 (5 bases). Trimming left V 7 bases short and J 2 bases short, with 21 bases between. This CDR3 has 17 amino acids. The germline V gene encodes CDR1 SGHDN and CDR2 FVKESK. The variable domain in full, completed from reference TRBV14 and TRBJ1-5, reads EAGVTQFPSHSVIEKGQTVTLRCDPISGHDNLYWYRRVMGKEIKFLLHFVKESKQDESGMPNNRFLAERTGGTYSTLKVQPAELEDSGVYFCASTIHQGRSGNQPQHFGDGTRLSIL.

This clone was detected only once. The V and J genes are TRBV15 and TRBJ1-4; D ambiguous. V was shortened by 0 bases and J by 0 bases, with 11 bases between the two germline ends. Germline CDR1 is LNHNV and CDR2 is YYDKDF (reference sequence). This CDR3 contains 17 residues. In DNA, the CDR3 is TGTGCCACCAGCAGAGAGAGGGCTACTGCAACTAATGAAAAACTGTTTTTT. Encoded protein: CATSRERATATNEKLFF.

This chain connects TRBV10-2 to TRBJ1-5, with D perhaps matching TRBD1 (6 bases). Trimming took off 2 bases at V and 6 bases at J, with 11 bases between the two ends. The CDR3 is 14 amino acids. The germline V gene has CDR1 WSHSY and CDR2 SAAADI. The CDR3 DNA reads as TGCGCCAGCAGTGAGCCACAGGGAATTCAGCCCCAGCATTTT. Amino acids: CASSEPQGIQPQHF.

The V gene is TRBV11-2, the J gene TRBJ2-7; TRBD1 is a possible D gene (5 bases). V was shortened by 4 bases and J by 2 bases, with 15 bases between the two germline ends. Germline values: CDR1 SGHAT, CDR2 FQNNGV. The CDR3 sequence is 15 residues long. In DNA form, the CDR3 reads TGTGCCAGCAGCTCCGTTGGCAGGGTTGCCTACGAGCAGTACTTC. It encodes CASSSVGRVAYEQYF.

J is TRBJ1-5 and V is TRBV24-1; D uncertain. CDR3 length: 14 residues. Germline lookup yields CDR1 KGHDR and CDR2 SFDVKD. V was clipped by 5 bases and J by 3 bases, with 10 bases between them. As DNA, the CDR3 is TGTGCCACCAGTGGGCAGGTACCCAATCAGCCCCAGCATTTT. Protein: CATSGQVPNQPQHF.

The rearrangement links TRBV5-1 to TRBJ2-3; TRBD2 aligns across 7 bases. CDR3 length: 15 residues. The germline gives CDR1 SGHRS, CDR2 YFSETQ. The V segment lost 4 bases and the J segment 0 bases; nucleotides outside the gene matches: 5. This CDR3 is CASSDGTISTDTQYF. The CDR3 DNA is TGCGCCAGCAGCGATGGGACTATCAGCACAGATACGCAGTATTTT.

This chain connects TRBV18 to TRBJ2-3, with 14 nucleotides matching TRBD2. V shed 6 bases and J 2 bases; nucleotides not matched to a gene: 4. This CDR3 has 16 residues. Germline values: CDR1 KGHSH, CDR2 LQKENI. CDR3 nucleotide sequence: TGTGCCAGCTCGCCGACTAGCGGGAGGGACACAGATACGCAGTATTTT. Residues: CASSPTSGRDTDTQYF.

The gene calls are TRBV4-2 and TRBJ2-5; maybe TRBD2 (5 bases). The J call may be in error: the DNA end matches TRBJ2-7 better. Germline V gives CDR1 LGHNA, CDR2 YNFKEQ. CDR3 length equals 16 residues. CDR3 DNA sequence: TGTGCCAGCAGCCTGACTACGGACTTTCCCCCTCCCGAGCAGTACTTC. Amino acid sequence: CASSLTTDFPPPEQYF.

J is TRBJ1-1 and V is TRBV9, with unresolved D. The CDR3 totals 12 residues. The V gene lost 7 bases and the J gene lost 5 bases, with 12 bases spanning the gap. Germline assignment: CDR1 SGDLS and CDR2 YYNGEE. The CDR3: CASCYRGTEAFF. The CDR3 nucleotides read TGTGCCAGCTGTTACCGAGGGACTGAAGCTTTCTTT.

This clone was counted once. V and J are TRBV29-1 and TRBJ2-5; TRBD1 aligns across 7 bases. With 2 bases clipped from V and 5 bases from J, the junction kept 5 bases outside the gene matches. Germline V gene lookup returns CDR1 SQVTM and CDR2 ANQGSEA. This CDR3 is 13 amino acids long. The CDR3 loop is CSVELVQGETQYF. CDR3 nucleotides: TGCAGCGTTGAATTGGTACAGGGGGAGACCCAGTACTTC.

The V and J genes are TRBV7-9 and TRBJ1-6; no clear D gene. From germline, CDR1 is SEHNR and CDR2 FQNEAQ (reference sequence). The CDR3 consists of 15 residues. Trimming took 1 base from V and 8 from J, leaving 12 bases between them. In DNA form, the CDR3 reads TGTGCCAGCAGCTTAGTCAACAGTAGAGATTCACCCCTCCACTTT. Amino acids: CASSLVNSRDSPLHF.

V gene TRBV7-8 combines with J gene TRBJ1-4; D possibly corresponds to TRBD1 (6 bases). The ends were cut back, 5 bases at V and 10 bases at J, with 14 bases in the middle. The CDR3 spans 13 residues. CDR1 SGHVS and CDR2 FQNEAQ come from the germline V gene. The CDR3 here is CASSPVQGSKLFF. The DNA for the CDR3 is TGTGCCAGCAGCCCCGTACAGGGATCAAAACTGTTTTTT.

The V and J genes are TRBV4-3 and TRBJ1-2; D may be TRBD1 (5 bases). Germline CDR1 and CDR2: LGHNA and YSLEER. CDR3 length equals 16 residues. V was pared by 0 bases and J by 11 bases, with 22 bases between. CDR3 in amino acids: CASSQDGLWGDRGYTF. CDR3 coding DNA: TGCGCCAGCAGCCAAGACGGCCTCTGGGGGGATCGGGGATACACCTTC.

The chain couples TRBV5-1 to TRBJ1-2; no clear D. CDR3 length equals 15 residues. The V gene lost 0 bases and the J gene lost 5 bases, with 14 bases spanning the gap. CDR1 is SGHRS and CDR2 is YFSETQ in the germline V gene. The CDR3 sequence: CASSLGLSTVYGYTF. Here the CDR3 DNA reads TGCGCCAGCAGCTTGGGACTCTCCACGGTGTATGGCTACACCTTC.

The chain is built from TRBV18 and TRBJ1-1; 10 bases align to TRBD1. Germline V gives CDR1 KGHSH, CDR2 LQKENI. V gave up 6 bases and J gave up 4 bases; unmatched junction bases: 11. CDR3 size: 16 residues. CDR3 amino acids: CASSGTRQGASTEAFF. The CDR3 nucleotides are TGTGCCAGCTCGGGAACTCGACAGGGGGCGAGCACTGAAGCTTTCTTT.

The V and J genes are TRBV5-4 and TRBJ2-2; tentatively, D is TRBD2 (5 bases). V was pared by 0 bases and J by 2 bases, with 11 bases between. The CDR3 is made up of 16 amino acids. Looked up from germline, CDR1 is SGHNT and CDR2 is YYREEE (reference sequence). CDR3 in DNA: TGTGCCAGCAGCTTGGATCACAGCGGAAACACCGGGGAGCTGTTTTTT. This codes for CASSLDHSGNTGELFF.

This rearrangement joins TRBV18 to TRBJ1-5, with D perhaps matching TRBD1 (5 bases). Germline V gene sequence: CDR1 KGHSH, CDR2 LQKENI. This CDR3 spans 18 amino acids. Trimming took 0 bases from V and 5 from J, leaving 20 bases between them. CDR3 sequence (DNA): TGTGCCAGCTCACCACCACATACAGGTCCTCGCTTTTATCAGCCCCAGCATTTT. Protein: CASSPPHTGPRFYQPQHF. Combining the CDR3 with reference TRBV18 and TRBJ1-5 gives the whole variable domain NAGVMQNPRHLVRRRGQEARLRCSPMKGHSHVYWYRQLPEEGLKFMVYLQKENIIDESGMPKERFSAEFPKEGPSILRIQQVVRGDSAAYFCASSPPHTGPRFYQPQHFGDGTRLSIL.

The chain employs TRBV21-1 and TRBJ2-1; the D call TRBD2 from the table was never checked on the DNA. TRBV21-1 is reported as a pseudogene. The CDR3 loop spans 13 amino acids. This CDR3 is CASSNSGRDEQFF. CDR3 coding DNA: TGTGCCAGCAGCAATAGCGGGAGGGATGAGCAGTTCTTC.

CDR3 region: CASSGTGQGARANYGYTF. In nucleotides, the CDR3 is TGTGCCAGCAGCGGCACAGGACAGGGGGCCCGAGCTAACTATGGCTACACCTTC. The chain couples TRBV5-4 to TRBJ1-2; 11 bases are a match to TRBD1. This CDR3 contains 18 residues. J was trimmed by 0 bases and V by 4 bases; bases with no gene match: 11. The germline CDR1 and CDR2 sequences are SGHNT and YYREEE (reference sequence).

The chain's CDR3 is CASSILAEANTGELFF. CDR3 DNA sequence: TGTGCCAGCAGCATACTAGCGGAAGCGAACACCGGGGAGCTGTTTTTT. The chain recombines TRBV7-2 with TRBJ2-2, with TRBD2 matching over 8 bases. Germline CDR1 reads SGHTA; CDR2 reads FQGNSA. V lost 5 bases and J lost 0; bases outside the gene matches: 5. The CDR3 runs 16 residues.

The chain is built from TRBV18 and TRBJ2-1, with 12 bases lining up with TRBD2. The CDR3 has 15 amino acids. In germline, CDR1 is KGHSH, CDR2 LQKENI. Germline trimming cut 3 bases from V and 12 bases from J; bases unmatched to any gene: 9. CDR3 protein: CASSPSGLAGMGQFF. The CDR3, as DNA: TGTGCCAGCTCACCGTCGGGACTAGCGGGTATGGGGCAGTTCTTC.

This clone was observed a handful of times. The chain links TRBV7-2 to TRBJ1-3, with D maybe TRBD1 (5 bases). The CDR3 has 13 amino acids. CDR1 is SGHTA, CDR2 FQGNSA, per germline. V lost 1 base, J lost 13 bases, and 14 bases lay in between. DNA of the CDR3: TGTGCCAGCAGCTTAGGGGGCGCTGGGTCGATATATTTT. Its translation: CASSLGGAGSIYF. Using reference TRBV7-2 and TRBJ1-3 for the parts outside the CDR3, the full variable domain is GAGVSQSPSNKVTEKGKDVELRCDPISGHTALYWYRQSLGQGLEFLIYFQGNSAPDKSGLPSDRFSAERTGGSVSTLTIQRTQQEDSAVYLCASSLGGAGSIYFGEGSWLTVV.

The V gene is TRBV29-1, the J gene TRBJ1-1; D not resolved. CDR1 SQVTM and CDR2 ANQGSEA come from the germline V gene. The CDR3 runs 14 residues. The germline V and J ends were trimmed by 4 bases and 6 bases, with 18 bases remaining between them. CDR3 sequence (DNA): TGCAGCGTTGTTGGTCCGACGGGATTGTCTGAAGCTTTCTTT. It is translated as CSVVGPTGLSEAFF.